The source of this T cell receptor (beta chain) is a study of blood T cell repertoires in COVID-19. Background on the study: Acute and convalescent COVID-19 specimens originated in the United States, Italy and Spain. Nucleic acid was either cDNA or gDNA, and it came from T cells, B-cell-depleted T cells, or PBMCs.

This CDR3 has 14 amino acids. The germline V gene encodes CDR1 SQVTM and CDR2 ANQGSEA. V lost 5 bases, J lost 0 bases, and 13 bases lay in between. Under the authors' procedure: Amplified reference gene primers provided the basis for estimating nucleated cell counts. Method: immunoSEQ multiplex PCR; TCRdb's copy keeps in-frame clones and lacks some. The V and J calls and clone size are taken from that table; D and trimming were inferred from the DNA. Among 62,000 or so clones listed, around 85% were seen once. This receptor was taken from a woman aged 55-70 years with acute or convalescent COVID-19. This sequence joins TRBV29-1 and TRBJ1-1, with a possible D match to TRBD1 (5 bases). Sequencing was performed on peripheral blood. The CDR3 protein is CSVNRGGMNTEAFF. CDR3 coding DNA: TGCAGCGTTAATCGGGGGGGGATGAACACTGAAGCTTTCTTT.